The source of this TCR beta chain is a study of blood T cell repertoires in COVID-19. Across the study: The samples span acute and convalescent COVID-19 from the United States, Italy and Spain. Sample material is recorded as cDNA or gDNA derived from T cells, B-cell-depleted T cells, or PBMCs.

V lost 0 bases and J lost 11, with 11 bases in between. The CDR3 totals 13 residues. The germline CDR1 and CDR2 sequences are MNHNS and SASEGT. Authors' processing steps: Scientists estimated how many nucleated cells there were by amplifying reference gene primers. Generated by immunoSEQ multiplex PCR, the TCRdb table keeps only in-frame clones and is missing some. V, J and clone size are taken as reported in that table, and D and trimming were inferred from the DNA itself. The sample records about 120,000 clones, more than 75% being singletons. The TCR was taken from a woman in her 70s with acute or convalescent COVID-19. Source material: peripheral blood. The V call is TRBV6-1, the J call TRBJ1-5; D gene uncertain. The CDR3 region has the DNA TGTGCCAGCAGTGAAGCGGGCAGGAGGTCCCAGCATTTT. Encoded protein: CASSEAGRRSQHF.